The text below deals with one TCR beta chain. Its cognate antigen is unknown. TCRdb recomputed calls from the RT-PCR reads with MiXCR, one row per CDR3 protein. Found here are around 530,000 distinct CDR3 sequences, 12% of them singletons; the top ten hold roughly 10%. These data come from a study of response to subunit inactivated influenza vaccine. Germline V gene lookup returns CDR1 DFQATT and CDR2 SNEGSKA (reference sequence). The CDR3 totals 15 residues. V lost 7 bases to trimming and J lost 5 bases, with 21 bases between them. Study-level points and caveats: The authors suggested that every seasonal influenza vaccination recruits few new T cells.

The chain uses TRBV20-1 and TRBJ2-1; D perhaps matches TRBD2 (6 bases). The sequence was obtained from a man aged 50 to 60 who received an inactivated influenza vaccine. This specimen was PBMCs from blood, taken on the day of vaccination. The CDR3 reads CSVRGRGLGNNEQFF. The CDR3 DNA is TGCAGTGTTAGGGGCCGGGGACTGGGAAACAATGAGCAGTTCTTC.